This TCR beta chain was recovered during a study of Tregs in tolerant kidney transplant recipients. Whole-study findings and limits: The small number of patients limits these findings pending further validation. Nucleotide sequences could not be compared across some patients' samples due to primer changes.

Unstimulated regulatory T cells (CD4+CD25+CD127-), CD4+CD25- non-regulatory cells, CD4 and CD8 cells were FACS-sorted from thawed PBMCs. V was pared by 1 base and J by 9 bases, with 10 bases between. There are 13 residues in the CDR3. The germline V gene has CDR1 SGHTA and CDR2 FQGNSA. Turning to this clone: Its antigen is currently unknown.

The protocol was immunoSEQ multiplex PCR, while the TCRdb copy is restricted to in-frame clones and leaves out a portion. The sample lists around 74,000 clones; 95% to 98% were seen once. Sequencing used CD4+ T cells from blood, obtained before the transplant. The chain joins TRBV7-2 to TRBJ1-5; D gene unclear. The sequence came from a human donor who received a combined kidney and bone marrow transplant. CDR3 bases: TGTGCCAGCAGCTTAGATGCGGGGAGGCCCCAGCATTTT. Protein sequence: CASSLDAGRPQHF.